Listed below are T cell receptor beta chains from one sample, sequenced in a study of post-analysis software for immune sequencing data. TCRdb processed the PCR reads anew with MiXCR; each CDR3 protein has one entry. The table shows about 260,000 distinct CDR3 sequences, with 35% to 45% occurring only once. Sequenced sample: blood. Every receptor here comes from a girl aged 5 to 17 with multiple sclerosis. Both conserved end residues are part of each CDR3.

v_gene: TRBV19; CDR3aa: CAAQSAGTGNQPQHF
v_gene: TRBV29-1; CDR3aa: CSVDLGETQYF
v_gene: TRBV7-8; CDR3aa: CASSLENRPGAPFYGYTF
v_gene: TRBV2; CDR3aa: CASSAQRGRLLQETQYF
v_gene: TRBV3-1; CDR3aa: CASSRGDGAYNEQFF
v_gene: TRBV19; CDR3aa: CASSKIGGTNEKLFF
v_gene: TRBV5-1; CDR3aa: CASSIGTSGEETQYF
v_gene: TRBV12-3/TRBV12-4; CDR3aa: CASSFTGWNGYTF
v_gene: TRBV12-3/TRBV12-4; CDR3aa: CASSLASGSGQPQHF
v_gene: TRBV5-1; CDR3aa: CASSVDSSRMSEKLFF
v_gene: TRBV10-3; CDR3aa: CAISGTTGETRGYTF
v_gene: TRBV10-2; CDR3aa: CASSEIGTPFEQYF
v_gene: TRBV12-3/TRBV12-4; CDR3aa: CASSGGIGGAENEQFF
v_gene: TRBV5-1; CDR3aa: CASSGGTSELNNEQFF
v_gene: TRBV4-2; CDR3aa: CASSRDNRYNEQFF
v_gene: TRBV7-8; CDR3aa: CACSFRGDPRAEAFF
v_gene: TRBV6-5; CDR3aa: CASSYPAGTGPRSGANVLTF
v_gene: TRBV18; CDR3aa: CASSPGAETYEQYF
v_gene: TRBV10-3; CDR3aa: CAISDDPTGNYGYTF
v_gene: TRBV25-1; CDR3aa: CARGSEHYEQYF
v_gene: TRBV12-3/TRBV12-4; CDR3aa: CASSLTESSYNEQFF
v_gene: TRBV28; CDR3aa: CASSLTGRGINEQFF
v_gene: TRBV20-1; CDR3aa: CSANPSGARTDTQYF
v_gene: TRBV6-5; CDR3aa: CASSPNWGNTEAFF
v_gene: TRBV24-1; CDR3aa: CATSARDRVGDTQYF
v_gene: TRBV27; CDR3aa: CASSLNRLAGNTDKQYF
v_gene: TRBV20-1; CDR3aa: CSTRSTTGPGSQPQHF
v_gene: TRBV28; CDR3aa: CASSPWGVQDTEAFF
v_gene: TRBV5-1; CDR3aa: CASSWDGMNTEAFF
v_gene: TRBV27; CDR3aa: CASSFPLGRSYNEQFF
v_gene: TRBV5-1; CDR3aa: CASSREGQGIAGYTF
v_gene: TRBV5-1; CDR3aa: CASSYYRGGEQFF
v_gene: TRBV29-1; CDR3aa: CSVEGREGKIDTQYF
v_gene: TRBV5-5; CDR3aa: CVSSLSGNTEAFF
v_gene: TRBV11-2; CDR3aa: CASSSNPGSPQFF
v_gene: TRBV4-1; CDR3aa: CASSSMAGLAGTNEQFF
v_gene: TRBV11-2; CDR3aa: CASSFHSGEDTQYF
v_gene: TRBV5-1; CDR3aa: CASSPRTRRTDTQYF
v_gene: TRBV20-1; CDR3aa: CSARDLSDYQETQYF
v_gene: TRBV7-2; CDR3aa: CASSLVAEQFF
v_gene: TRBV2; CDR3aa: CASSETAVSSGNTIYF
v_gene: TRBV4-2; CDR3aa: CASSQDHTFNEQFF
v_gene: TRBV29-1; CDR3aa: CSGMDGTGGYEQYF
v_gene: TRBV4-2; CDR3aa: CASSPEASEKLFF
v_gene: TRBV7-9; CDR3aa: CASRIRGDVSTDTQYF
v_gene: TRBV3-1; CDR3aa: CASSQEGGSELGEQFF
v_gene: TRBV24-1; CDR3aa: CGTSEGGRATDTQYF
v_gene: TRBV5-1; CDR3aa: CASSMSVGSYEQYF
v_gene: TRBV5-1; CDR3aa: CASRLEDTQYF
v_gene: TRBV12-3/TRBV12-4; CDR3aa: CASSTDIYQPQHF
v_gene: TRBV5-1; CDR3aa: CASSPWDREGDTQYF
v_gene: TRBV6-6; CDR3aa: CASTGQGLSWTGYTF
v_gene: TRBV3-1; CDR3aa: CASSPTSMPDNEQFF